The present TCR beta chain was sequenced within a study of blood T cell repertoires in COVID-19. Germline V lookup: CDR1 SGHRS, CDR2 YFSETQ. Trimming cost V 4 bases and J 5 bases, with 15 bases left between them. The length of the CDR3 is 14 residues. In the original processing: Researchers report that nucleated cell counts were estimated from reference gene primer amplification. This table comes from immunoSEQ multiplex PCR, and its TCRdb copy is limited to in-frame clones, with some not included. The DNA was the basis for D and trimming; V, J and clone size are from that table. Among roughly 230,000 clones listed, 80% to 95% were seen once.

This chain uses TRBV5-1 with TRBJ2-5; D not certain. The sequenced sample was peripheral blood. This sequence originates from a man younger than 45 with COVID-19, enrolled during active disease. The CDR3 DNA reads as TGCGCCAGCAGCGTCACCGTACTCGGGGAGACCCAGTACTTC. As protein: CASSVTVLGETQYF. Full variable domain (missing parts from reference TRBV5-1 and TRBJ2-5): KAGVTQTPRYLIKTRGQQVTLSCSPISGHRSVSWYQQTPGQGLQFLFEYFSETQRNKGNFPGRFSGRQFSNSRSEMNVSTLELGDSALYLCASSVTVLGETQYFGPGTRLLVL.